These T cell receptor beta chains were read from a single sample in a study of T cell repertoires in aging, cancer and after chemotherapy. Using its own MiXCR run on the multiplex PCR reads, TCRdb lists one record per CDR3 protein. Of roughly 2,300 distinct CDR3 sequences listed, less than 65% are singletons. Sequenced material: blood. The receptor set was obtained from a human donor with a solid tumor. The CDR3 runs from the conserved cysteine through the conserved F or W. Each record gives: clone size, V gene, J gene, D gene, CDR3 DNA, CDR3 protein. D genes are given only for firm matches. Clone size is shown for a subset of rows, as once, few, many or a class of expanded clone.

abundance: NA
v_gene: TRBV7-9
j_gene: TRBJ2-7
d_gene: TRBD1
CDR3nt: TGTGCCAGCAGCCCCCGGGACAGGGTTCACGAGCAGTACTTC
CDR3aa: CASSPRDRVHEQYF

abundance: NA
v_gene: TRBV5-5
j_gene: TRBJ2-3
d_gene: TRBD1
CDR3nt: TGTGCCAGCACCCCTCTGTCGGGACAGGGCACAGATACGCAGTATTTT
CDR3aa: CASTPLSGQGTDTQYF

abundance: NA
v_gene: TRBV7-2
j_gene: TRBJ1-3
d_gene: NA
CDR3nt: TGTGCCAGCAGCCCGGGACATTCCGGAAACACCATATATTTT
CDR3aa: CASSPGHSGNTIYF

abundance: NA
v_gene: TRBV27
j_gene: TRBJ1-2
d_gene: TRBD1
CDR3nt: TGTGCCAGCAGGGGCAACAGGGGTGGCTACACCTTC
CDR3aa: CASRGNRGGYTF

abundance: few
v_gene: TRBV7-9
j_gene: TRBJ1-2
d_gene: NA
CDR3nt: TGTGCCAGCAGCTTAGATAACTATGGCTACACCTTC
CDR3aa: CASSLDNYGYTF

abundance: NA
v_gene: TRBV7-2
j_gene: TRBJ2-1
d_gene: NA
CDR3nt: TGTGCCAGCAGCATACAGGGTGGCTCCTACAATGAGCAGTTCTTC
CDR3aa: CASSIQGGSYNEQFF

abundance: NA
v_gene: TRBV24-1
j_gene: TRBJ2-1
d_gene: NA
CDR3nt: TGTGCCACCCAGGGTGGTAGCAATGAGCAGTTCTTC
CDR3aa: CATQGGSNEQFF

abundance: NA
v_gene: TRBV18
j_gene: TRBJ1-1
d_gene: NA
CDR3nt: TGTGCCAGCTCACCACCGGGGGCTGATGCTTTCTTT
CDR3aa: CASSPPGADAFF

abundance: NA
v_gene: TRBV6-5
j_gene: TRBJ1-2
d_gene: NA
CDR3nt: TGTGCCAGCAGTTACTCCGGGGGGGTCTATGGCTACACCTTC
CDR3aa: CASSYSGGVYGYTF

abundance: NA
v_gene: TRBV11-2
j_gene: TRBJ2-7
d_gene: NA
CDR3nt: TGTGCCAGCAGTGGGGGGGGCGAGGGGTTCTACGAGCAGTACTTC
CDR3aa: CASSGGGEGFYEQYF

abundance: few
v_gene: TRBV5-4
j_gene: TRBJ1-2
d_gene: NA
CDR3nt: TGTGCCAGCAGCTTGGCCAGTGGGCTTAGAGGCTACACCTTC
CDR3aa: CASSLASGLRGYTF

abundance: few
v_gene: TRBV6-1
j_gene: TRBJ1-2
d_gene: NA
CDR3nt: TGTGCCAGCATGTGGGCCCGTGACTATGGCTACACCTTC
CDR3aa: CASMWARDYGYTF

abundance: few
v_gene: TRBV7-9
j_gene: TRBJ2-7
d_gene: NA
CDR3nt: TGTGCCAGCAGCTTAGCAGACTACGAGCAGTACTTC
CDR3aa: CASSLADYEQYF

abundance: once
v_gene: TRBV5-4
j_gene: TRBJ1-2
d_gene: TRBD1
CDR3nt: TGTGCCAGCAGCCCGGGACAGGATTATGGCTACACCTTC
CDR3aa: CASSPGQDYGYTF

abundance: NA
v_gene: TRBV5-1
j_gene: TRBJ2-7
d_gene: TRBD2
CDR3nt: TGCGCCAGCAGCTCCGGACTAGTAGAATACGAGCAGTACTTC
CDR3aa: CASSSGLVEYEQYF

abundance: few
v_gene: TRBV20-1
j_gene: TRBJ1-3
d_gene: NA
CDR3nt: TGCAGTGCTAGAGATGTCTACACCATATATTTT
CDR3aa: CSARDVYTIYF

abundance: NA
v_gene: TRBV5-1
j_gene: TRBJ1-1
d_gene: NA
CDR3nt: TGCGCCAGCAGCTTGCAGGGACAGAACACTGAAGCTTTCTTT
CDR3aa: CASSLQGQNTEAFF

abundance: NA
v_gene: TRBV6-5
j_gene: TRBJ1-1
d_gene: NA
CDR3nt: TGTGCCAGCAGCCTGACAGTAAAGAACACTGAAGCTTTCTTT
CDR3aa: CASSLTVKNTEAFF

abundance: NA
v_gene: TRBV6-1
j_gene: TRBJ2-7
d_gene: NA
CDR3nt: TGTGCCACTGCCAACTACGAGCAGTACTTC
CDR3aa: CATANYEQYF

abundance: few
v_gene: TRBV19
j_gene: TRBJ1-2
d_gene: NA
CDR3nt: TGTGCCAGTAACAGTAACTATGGCTACACCTTC
CDR3aa: CASNSNYGYTF

abundance: NA
v_gene: TRBV19
j_gene: TRBJ1-1
d_gene: NA
CDR3nt: TGTGCCAGTAGTATACCGGGACGGCTGAACACTGAAGCTTTCTTT
CDR3aa: CASSIPGRLNTEAFF

abundance: NA
v_gene: TRBV6-1
j_gene: TRBJ1-2
d_gene: TRBD1
CDR3nt: TGTGCCAGCAGCCCGGGACAGGAATCCTATGGCTACACCTTC
CDR3aa: CASSPGQESYGYTF

abundance: few
v_gene: TRBV30
j_gene: TRBJ1-2
d_gene: NA
CDR3nt: TGTGCCTGTTCCCCCATGGCGGCTGGCTACACCTTC
CDR3aa: CACSPMAAGYTF

abundance: few
v_gene: TRBV6-5
j_gene: TRBJ1-1
d_gene: TRBD1
CDR3nt: TGTGCCAGCAGGCCTTTTGCGAAGAAGGGGGCAACTGAAGCTTTCTTT
CDR3aa: CASRPFAKKGATEAFF

abundance: NA
v_gene: TRBV20-1
j_gene: TRBJ2-7
d_gene: NA
CDR3nt: TGCAGTGCCCAGACTAGCTACGAGCAGTACTTC
CDR3aa: CSAQTSYEQYF

abundance: NA
v_gene: TRBV20-1
j_gene: TRBJ1-2
d_gene: NA
CDR3nt: TGCAGTGCTAGCGCGGGGATCGCCTATGGCTACACCTTC
CDR3aa: CSASAGIAYGYTF

abundance: NA
v_gene: TRBV6-1
j_gene: TRBJ1-1
d_gene: TRBD1
CDR3nt: TGTGCCAGCAGCCTGGGACAGACCTACATGAACACTGAAGCTTTCTTT
CDR3aa: CASSLGQTYMNTEAFF